The 30 T cell receptor beta chains listed next were all sequenced from one sample in a study of human T cells and chemical hapten exposure. TCRdb passed the RACE reads through MiXCR, listing each CDR3 protein once. Counted here are more than 65,000 distinct CDR3 sequences, approximately 29% occurring once; the ten biggest clones make up roughly 10%. The time point is: patch test 1, 2 weeks after DPC sensitization. The treatment: therapeutic diphenylcyclopropenone sensitization with weekly scalp DPC. The sequencing used whole blood, collected in connection with sensitization to the hapten diphenylcyclopropenone (DPC). The receptors stem from a man aged 35-49 years with alopecia areata. Some clones in this sample may be carry-over from other donors' samples.

This clonotype was observed a handful of times. The V gene is TRBV20-1, the J gene TRBJ2-7; the D call may be TRBD1 or TRBD2 (6 bases each). The length of the CDR3 is 15 residues. Germline V gene data show CDR1 as DFQATT and CDR2 as SNEGSKA (reference sequence). V shed 1 base and J shed 7 bases, with 20 bases lying between them. CDR3 protein: CSARGVAAGVEEQYF. The CDR3 DNA reads as TGCAGTGCTAGAGGGGTAGCGGCAGGGGTAGAGGAGCAGTACTTC.

This clonotype was observed a handful of times. The V gene is TRBV28, the J gene TRBJ2-3; TRBD2 might be the D (5 bases). V lost 2 bases and J 1 base, leaving 13 bases between the germline ends. CDR1 and CDR2 from the germline V gene are MDHEN and SYDVKM. This CDR3 is built from 16 residues. The CDR3 spells CASSLVGAGGTDTQYF. In nucleotides, the CDR3 is TGTGCCAGCAGTTTAGTGGGAGCTGGGGGCACAGATACGCAGTATTTT.

V is TRBV7-2 and J is TRBJ2-1; D might be TRBD1 (6 bases). V shed 5 bases and J shed 2 bases, with 13 bases lying between them. The germline V gene encodes CDR1 SGHTA and CDR2 FQGNSA. This CDR3 region has 15 residues. The CDR3 is CASSREDRTYNEQFF. CDR3 DNA sequence: TGTGCCAGCAGCCGAGAGGACAGAACCTACAATGAGCAGTTCTTC. Full variable domain (missing parts from reference TRBV7-2 and TRBJ2-1): GAGVSQSPSNKVTEKGKDVELRCDPISGHTALYWYRQSLGQGLEFLIYFQGNSAPDKSGLPSDRFSAERTGGSVSTLTIQRTQQEDSAVYLCASSREDRTYNEQFFGPGTRLTVL.

The chain is built from TRBV27 and TRBJ2-4; D is perhaps TRBD2 (5 bases). The CDR3 covers 15 residues. Trimming shortened V by 2 bases and J by 3 bases, and 11 bases separated the two germline ends. CDR1 MNHEY and CDR2 SMNVEV come from the germline V gene (reference sequence). CDR3 DNA: TGTGCCAGCAGTTTAACGGGATTGGGCAAAAACATTCAGTACTTC. This translates into CASSLTGLGKNIQYF.

This clonotype appeared once. V and J are TRBV12-3 or TRBV12-4 and TRBJ2-7; 7 bases match TRBD1. The CDR3 runs 13 residues. With 5 bases clipped from V and 3 bases from J, the junction kept 4 bases outside the gene matches. DNA for the CDR3: TGTGCCAGCAGTCACGGGACAGTCTACGAGCAGTACTTC. As protein: CASSHGTVYEQYF.

The chain links TRBV7-9 to TRBJ1-4, with a possible D match to TRBD1 (5 bases). The V and J ends lost 5 bases and 0 bases respectively, with 13 bases between them. The CDR3 loop spans 16 amino acids. Per germline, CDR1 SEHNR and CDR2 FQNEAQ (reference sequence). The CDR3 protein is CASSARQIATNEKLFF. The DNA of the CDR3 is TGTGCCAGCAGCGCCCGACAGATCGCAACTAATGAAAAACTGTTTTTT.

J is TRBJ2-1 and V is TRBV14, with TRBD2 matching 10 bases. Germline V lookup: CDR1 SGHDN, CDR2 FVKESK. There are 18 residues in the CDR3. J was trimmed by 7 bases and V by 3 bases; bases with no gene match: 15. The CDR3 bases are TGTGCCAGCAGCCACTTCCGATCGGCTAGCGGGAGAAGGAATGAGCAGTTCTTC. Translation gives CASSHFRSASGRRNEQFF.

This clonotype was observed a single time. V and J are TRBV12-3 or TRBV12-4 and TRBJ1-1; weak D call: TRBD1 (5 bases). The CDR3 is 15 amino acids. Between the trimmed V and J ends, which lost 0 bases and 7 bases, there was a span of 15 bases. The CDR3 loop reads CASSLARRPGGEAFF. CDR3 DNA sequence: TGTGCCAGCAGTTTAGCGCGGAGGCCGGGGGGTGAAGCTTTCTTT.

The chain links TRBV6-1 to TRBJ2-3, with no clear D. There are 13 residues in the CDR3. Germline V CDR1 and CDR2: MNHNS, SASEGT. Between the trimmed V and J ends, which lost 5 bases and 2 bases, there was a span of 8 bases. DNA of the CDR3: TGTGCCAGCAGTTTAGCTCACACAGATACGCAGTATTTT. Its translation: CASSLAHTDTQYF.

In regard to this clonotype: This clone may be a read error of a much larger clone one base away. The rearrangement links TRBV4-2 to TRBJ2-3; TRBD2 matches at 16 bases. Germline V gene lookup returns CDR1 LGHNA and CDR2 YNFKEQ. J was trimmed by 1 base and V by 0 bases; bases with no gene match: 4. This CDR3 spans 19 amino acids. The CDR3 loop reads CASSQEGLAGGSGTDTQYF. The CDR3, as DNA: TGTGCCAGCAGCCAAGAGGGACTAGCGGGAGGGAGTGGCACAGATACGCAGTATTTT.

The V gene is TRBV10-3, the J gene TRBJ2-7; TRBD1 matches at 8 bases. J gave up 1 base and V 3 bases, and 5 bases lay outside the gene matches. The CDR3 loop spans 15 amino acids. The germline CDR1 and CDR2 sequences are ENHRY and SYGVKD. The CDR3 protein is CAISEGGQVSYEQYF. CDR3 nucleotides: TGTGCCATCAGTGAAGGGGGACAGGTATCCTACGAGCAGTACTTC.

This clonotype was recorded once. This rearrangement joins TRBV9 to TRBJ2-5; D is ambiguous. The germline V and J ends were trimmed by 3 bases and 5 bases, with 8 bases remaining between them. The CDR3 is made up of 12 amino acids. The V gene's germline CDR1 is SGDLS and CDR2 YYNGEE. The CDR3: CASSAVGETQYF. The DNA of the CDR3 is TGTGCCAGCAGCGCTGTGGGGGAGACCCAGTACTTC.

The rearrangement joins TRBV5-6 to TRBJ2-3; D is unclear. The CDR3 is made up of 16 amino acids. V lost 3 bases and J 4 bases, leaving 18 bases between the germline ends. Germline CDR1 is SGHDT and CDR2 is YYEEEE. The DNA of the CDR3 is TGTGCCAGCAGCTCAAGCCAGGCAGAGTGGGCAGATACGCAGTATTTT. Its protein product is CASSSSQAEWADTQYF.

The V call is TRBV6-2 or TRBV6-3, the J call TRBJ1-1, with 7 bases identical to TRBD1. The CDR3 covers 14 residues. Trimming cost V 6 bases and J 7 bases; bases outside gene matches: 11. The germline gives CDR1 MNHEY, CDR2 SVGEGT. The CDR3 is CASSFRTGGLEAFF. For the CDR3, the DNA is TGTGCCAGCAGCTTTCGGACAGGTGGACTTGAAGCTTTCTTT.

This clonotype has only a few counts. The chain joins TRBV7-9 to TRBJ2-1, with 11 bases lining up with TRBD2. The CDR3 covers 19 residues. V lost 4 bases and J lost 2; bases outside the gene matches: 13. In germline, CDR1 is SEHNR, CDR2 FQNEAQ (reference sequence). This CDR3 is CASSSSSGTSGGTYNEQFF. CDR3 DNA sequence: TGTGCCAGCAGCTCTTCGTCGGGGACTAGCGGAGGGACCTACAATGAGCAGTTCTTC.

This clonotype was found a few times. The chain links TRBV20-1 to TRBJ2-7; 8 bases align to TRBD1. Trimming took 5 bases from V and 5 from J; bases not matched to a gene: 8. The germline CDR1 and CDR2 sequences are DFQATT and SNEGSKA (reference sequence). The CDR3 has 13 residues. CDR3 in amino acids: CSARRGRTNEQYF. In DNA, the CDR3 is TGCAGTGCTCGCAGGGGGCGGACGAACGAGCAGTACTTC.

This clonotype has a handful of counts. This chain connects TRBV6-5 to TRBJ2-4; D is ambiguous. This CDR3 is built from 13 residues. CDR1 is MNHEY, CDR2 SVGAGI, per germline. V dropped 1 base and J dropped 2 bases, with 3 bases sitting between them. The CDR3 sequence: CASSYLPKNIQYF. DNA for the CDR3: TGTGCCAGCAGTTACTTACCCAAAAACATTCAGTACTTC.

This clonotype was counted between two and nine times. V gene TRBV5-1 combines with J gene TRBJ2-4, with 9 bases matching TRBD1. The CDR3 is 16 residues long. Germline assignment: CDR1 SGHRS and CDR2 YFSETQ. The V segment lost 4 bases and the J segment 2 bases; nucleotides outside the gene matches: 7. The CDR3 DNA is TGCGCCAGCAGCCCTACAGGGGGCGCAACCAAAAACATTCAGTACTTC. Its protein product is CASSPTGGATKNIQYF. The variable domain in full, with the rest retrieved from reference TRBV5-1 and TRBJ2-4, is KAGVTQTPRYLIKTRGQQVTLSCSPISGHRSVSWYQQTPGQGLQFLFEYFSETQRNKGNFPGRFSGRQFSNSRSEMNVSTLELGDSALYLCASSPTGGATKNIQYFGAGTRLSVL.

This clonotype showed up just a few times. The J gene is TRBJ1-5, the V gene TRBV28; 10 nucleotides align to TRBD1. This CDR3 spans 14 amino acids. V lost 4 bases to trimming and J lost 7 bases; unmatched junction nucleotides: 4. Germline V gene sequence: CDR1 MDHEN, CDR2 SYDVKM. Here the CDR3 DNA reads TGTGCCAGCAGTTCGACAGGGGGCCAACAGCCCCAGCATTTT. Translation: CASSSTGGQQPQHF. Complete variable domain (other parts from reference TRBV28 and TRBJ1-5): DVKVTQSSRYLVKRTGEKVFLECVQDMDHENMFWYRQDPGLGLRLIYFSYDVKMKEKGDIPEGYSVSREKKERFSLILESASTNQTSMYLCASSSTGGQQPQHFGDGTRLSIL.

The sample holds a few counts of this clonotype. The rearrangement joins TRBV20-1 to TRBJ2-7; D is perhaps TRBD1 (5 bases). Germline V gives CDR1 DFQATT, CDR2 SNEGSKA (reference sequence). Trimming took off 0 bases at V and 5 bases at J, with 14 bases between the two ends. CDR3 length equals 14 residues. CDR3 coding DNA: TGCAGTGCTAGAGATTGGCGACAGAGGAACGAGCAGTACTTC. It encodes CSARDWRQRNEQYF.

J is TRBJ2-7 and V is TRBV14, with unresolved D. This CDR3 has 14 amino acids. The germline gives CDR1 SGHDN, CDR2 FVKESK. Trimming removed 0 bases from V and 3 bases from J, with 9 bases in between. CDR3 region: CASSQDVRSYEQYF. CDR3 nucleotides: TGTGCCAGCAGCCAAGATGTAAGAAGCTACGAGCAGTACTTC.

This clonotype appeared a few times. The genes are TRBV19 and TRBJ2-1; 11 nucleotides match TRBD2. With 3 bases clipped from V and 4 bases from J, the junction kept 8 bases outside the gene matches. The CDR3 loop spans 17 amino acids. The germline gives CDR1 LNHDA, CDR2 SQIVND (reference sequence). The DNA for the CDR3 is TGTGCCAGTAGTATCCGGGGGCTAGCGGGAGGTTACAATGAGCAGTTCTTC. Its translation is CASSIRGLAGGYNEQFF.

The chain couples TRBV19 to TRBJ2-5; D not resolved. V lost 3 bases and J lost 1, with 9 bases in between. There are 14 residues in the CDR3. Germline V lookup: CDR1 LNHDA, CDR2 SQIVND (reference sequence). In DNA, the CDR3 is TGTGCCAGTAGTATTTCCACACTCCAAGAGACCCAGTACTTC. This sequence encodes CASSISTLQETQYF.

This chain connects TRBV12-3 or TRBV12-4 to TRBJ2-7; TRBD1 matches at 7 bases. With V trimmed by 10 bases and J by 5 bases, 14 bases remained unmatched. The CDR3 is 14 amino acids. DNA of the CDR3: TGTGCCACTAAAAGAGGCAGGGGGAGACACGAGCAGTACTTC. Amino acids: CATKRGRGRHEQYF.

V gene TRBV20-1 combines with J gene TRBJ2-5, with 7 nucleotides matching TRBD2. This CDR3 is 17 amino acids long. Germline lookup yields CDR1 DFQATT and CDR2 SNEGSKA (reference sequence). J gave up 2 bases and V 6 bases, and 18 bases lay outside the gene matches. This chain's CDR3 is CSAHIAGPPLEQETQYF. CDR3 bases: TGCAGTGCCCACATAGCGGGTCCTCCTCTGGAGCAAGAGACCCAGTACTTC.

This clonotype occurred a few times. This rearrangement joins TRBV6-1 to TRBJ1-2; weak D call: TRBD1 (5 bases). Between the trimmed V and J ends, which lost 6 bases and 3 bases, there was a span of 26 bases. This CDR3 has 18 amino acids. The germline V gene encodes CDR1 MNHNS and CDR2 SASEGT. The CDR3 region is CASRIRTSGSNDYYGYTF. CDR3 nucleotides: TGTGCCAGCAGGATCCGCACGTCAGGGTCTAATGATTACTATGGCTACACCTTC.

The V and J genes are TRBV2 and TRBJ1-1; D might be TRBD1 (6 bases). The CDR3 runs 12 residues. Trimming left V 5 bases short and J 10 bases short, with 14 bases between. The germline V gene has CDR1 SNHLY and CDR2 FYNNEI. The CDR3 reads CASSTGSSRAFF. The CDR3 coding sequence is TGTGCCAGCAGTACAGGGTCATCGCGAGCTTTCTTT. The full variable domain, with the rest looked up from reference TRBV2 and TRBJ1-1, is EPEVTQTPSHQVTQMGQEVILRCVPISNHLYFYWYRQILGQKVEFLVSFYNNEISEKSEIFDDQFSVERPDGSNFTLKIRSTKLEDSAMYFCASSTGSSRAFFGQGTRLTVV.

The V call is TRBV6-6, the J call TRBJ2-1, with 7 bases fitting TRBD2. CDR1 is MNHNY, CDR2 SVGAGI, per germline (reference sequence). The CDR3 totals 16 residues. V lost 0 bases and J lost 6; bases outside the gene matches: 8. CDR3 protein: CASSYSALADLNEQFF. The CDR3 nucleotides read TGTGCCAGCAGTTACTCCGCGCTAGCGGACCTCAATGAGCAGTTCTTC.

The rearrangement uses TRBV6-1 and TRBJ2-3; D is possibly TRBD2 (5 bases). The germline gives CDR1 MNHNS, CDR2 SASEGT. With 8 bases removed from V and 0 bases from J, the gap between germline ends came to 9 bases. CDR3 size: 13 residues. The CDR3 coding sequence is TGTGCCAGCTGGTGGAGGAGCACAGATACGCAGTATTTT. This gives the protein CASWWRSTDTQYF.

This clonotype showed up just a few times. The chain carries TRBV4-2 and TRBJ2-6; the match to TRBD2 covers 7 bases. With 1 base clipped from V and 0 bases from J, the junction kept 0 bases outside the gene matches. This CDR3 contains 16 residues. Germline V gene data show CDR1 as LGHNA and CDR2 as YNFKEQ. The CDR3 DNA reads as TGTGCCAGCAGCCAAGGGGGGGGCTCTGGGGCCAACGTCCTGACTTTC. Amino acids: CASSQGGGSGANVLTF.